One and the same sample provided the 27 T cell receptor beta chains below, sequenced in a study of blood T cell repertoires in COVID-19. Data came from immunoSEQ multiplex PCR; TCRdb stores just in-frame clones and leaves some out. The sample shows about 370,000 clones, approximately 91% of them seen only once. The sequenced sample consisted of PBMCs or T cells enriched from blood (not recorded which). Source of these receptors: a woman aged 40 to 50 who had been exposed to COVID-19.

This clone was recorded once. CDR3: CRALGAQYF. Written as DNA, the CDR3 is TGCAGGGCCCTAGGGGCCCAGTACTTC. The chain carries TRBV20-1 and TRBJ2-5; weak D call: TRBD1 (5 bases). The germline V gene has CDR1 DFQATT and CDR2 SNEGSKA (reference sequence). The CDR3 loop spans 9 amino acids.

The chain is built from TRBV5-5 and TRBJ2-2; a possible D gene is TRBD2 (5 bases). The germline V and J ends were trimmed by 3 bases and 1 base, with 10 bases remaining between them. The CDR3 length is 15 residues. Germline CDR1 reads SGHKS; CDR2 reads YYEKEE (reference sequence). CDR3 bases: TGTGCCAGCAGCTCCCTTGGAGGGAACACCGGGGAGCTGTTTTTT. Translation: CASSSLGGNTGELFF.

This CDR3 is CASSVGQGAYGYTF. DNA for the CDR3: TGTGCCAGCAGCGTAGGACAGGGAGCCTATGGCTACACCTTC. V is TRBV9 and J is TRBJ1-2, with TRBD1 identical over 7 bases. The germline V gene encodes CDR1 SGDLS and CDR2 YYNGEE. The V and J ends lost 0 bases and 4 bases, in that order; junction bases with no gene match: 3. The CDR3 loop spans 14 amino acids.

This CDR3 is CASSHENNIGNTEAFF. The CDR3 region has the DNA TGTGCCAGCAGCCACGAAAACAACATTGGGAACACTGAAGCTTTCTTT. The V and J genes are TRBV3-1 (or the pseudogene TRBV3-2) and TRBJ1-1, with no clear D. Deletions cut 3 bases from V and 1 base from J, with 15 bases between. Germline-derived CDR1 and CDR2 are LGHDT and YNNKEL (reference sequence). The CDR3 sequence is 16 residues long.

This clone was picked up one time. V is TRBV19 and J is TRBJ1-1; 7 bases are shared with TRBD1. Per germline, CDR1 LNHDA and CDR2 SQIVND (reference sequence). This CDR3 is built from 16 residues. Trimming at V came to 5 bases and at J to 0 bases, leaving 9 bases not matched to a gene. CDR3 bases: TGTGCCAGTAGTTTTCGGACAGGACGACTGAACACTGAAGCTTTCTTT. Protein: CASSFRTGRLNTEAFF.

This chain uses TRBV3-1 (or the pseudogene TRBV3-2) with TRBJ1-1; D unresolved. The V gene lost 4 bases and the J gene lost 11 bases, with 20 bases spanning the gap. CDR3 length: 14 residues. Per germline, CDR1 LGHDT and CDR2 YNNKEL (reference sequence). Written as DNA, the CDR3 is TGTGCCAGCAGCCGCGAAATCGTCCTCCTTTTGGCTTTCTTT. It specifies CASSREIVLLLAFF.

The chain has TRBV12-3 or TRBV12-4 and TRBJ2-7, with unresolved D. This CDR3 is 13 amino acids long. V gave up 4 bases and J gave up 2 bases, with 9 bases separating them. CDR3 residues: CASSWSAPYEQYF. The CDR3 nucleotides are TGTGCCAGCAGTTGGAGTGCACCCTACGAGCAGTACTTC.

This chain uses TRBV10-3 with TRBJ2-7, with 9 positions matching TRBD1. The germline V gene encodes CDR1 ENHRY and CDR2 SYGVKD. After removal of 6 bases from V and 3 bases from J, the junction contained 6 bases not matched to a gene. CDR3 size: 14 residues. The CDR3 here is CAIRSDRGGYEQYF. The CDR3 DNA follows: TGTGCCATCAGATCGGACAGGGGTGGCTACGAGCAGTACTTC.

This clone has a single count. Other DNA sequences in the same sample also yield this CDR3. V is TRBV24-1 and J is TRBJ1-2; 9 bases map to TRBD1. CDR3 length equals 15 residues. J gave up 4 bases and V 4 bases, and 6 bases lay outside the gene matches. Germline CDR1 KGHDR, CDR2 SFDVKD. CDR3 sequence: CATSDPDRGGYGYTF. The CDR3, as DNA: TGTGCCACCAGTGACCCGGACAGGGGAGGCTATGGCTACACCTTC.

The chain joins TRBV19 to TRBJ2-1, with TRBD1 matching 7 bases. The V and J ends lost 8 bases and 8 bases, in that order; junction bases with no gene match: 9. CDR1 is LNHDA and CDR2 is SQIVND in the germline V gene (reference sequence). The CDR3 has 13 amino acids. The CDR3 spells CASSRTGGDEQFF. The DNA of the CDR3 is TGTGCCAGTTCTAGGACAGGAGGCGATGAGCAGTTCTTC.

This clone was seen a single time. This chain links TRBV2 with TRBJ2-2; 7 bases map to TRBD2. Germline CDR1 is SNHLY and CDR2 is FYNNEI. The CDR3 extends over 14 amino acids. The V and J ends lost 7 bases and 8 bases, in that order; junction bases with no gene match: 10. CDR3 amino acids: CASTPTSRKGELFF. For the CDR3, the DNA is TGTGCCAGCACCCCGACTAGCAGGAAGGGGGAGCTGTTTTTT.

Written as DNA, the CDR3 is TGTGCCAGCAGCCAGCTCCGCTCAGGGGGCGACTATGGCTACACCTTC. Protein sequence: CASSQLRSGGDYGYTF. The genes are TRBV14 and TRBJ1-2; the match to TRBD1 covers 8 bases. The CDR3 has 16 amino acids. Germline V gene data show CDR1 as SGHDN and CDR2 as FVKESK. The V gene end was trimmed by 3 bases and the J gene end by 3 bases; junction bases not matched to a gene: 9.

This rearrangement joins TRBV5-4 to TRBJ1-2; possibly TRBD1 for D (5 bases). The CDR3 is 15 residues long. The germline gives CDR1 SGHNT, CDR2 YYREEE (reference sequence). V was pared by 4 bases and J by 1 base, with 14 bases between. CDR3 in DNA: TGTGCCAGCAGCCCGTCCCTGACAGATAACTATGGCTACACCTTC. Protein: CASSPSLTDNYGYTF. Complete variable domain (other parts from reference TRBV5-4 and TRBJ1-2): ETGVTQSPTHLIKTRGQQVTLRCSSQSGHNTVSWYQQALGQGPQFIFQYYREEENGRGNFPPRFSGLQFPNYSSELNVNALELDDSALYLCASSPSLTDNYGYTFGSGTRLTVV.

Here the CDR3 reads CAISGQPNEAFF. The DNA of the CDR3 is TGTGCCATCAGTGGACAGCCGAATGAAGCTTTCTTT. This chain uses TRBV10-3 with TRBJ1-1; D might be TRBD1 (5 bases). Deletions cut 4 bases from V and 7 bases from J, with 10 bases between. The CDR3 consists of 12 residues. CDR1 is ENHRY, CDR2 SYGVKD, per germline.

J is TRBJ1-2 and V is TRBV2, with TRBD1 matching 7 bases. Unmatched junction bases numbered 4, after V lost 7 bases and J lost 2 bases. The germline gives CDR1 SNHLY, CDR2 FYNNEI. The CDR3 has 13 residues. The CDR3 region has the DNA TGTGCCAGCACCCCGACAGGGAACTATGGCTACACCTTC. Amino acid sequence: CASTPTGNYGYTF.

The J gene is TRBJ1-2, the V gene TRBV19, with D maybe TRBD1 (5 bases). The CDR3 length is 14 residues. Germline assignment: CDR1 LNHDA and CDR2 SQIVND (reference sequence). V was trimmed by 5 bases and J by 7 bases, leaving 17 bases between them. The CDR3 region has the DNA TGTGCCAGTAGTTCAGGGCGGAGAAGTGGTGGCTACACCTTC. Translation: CASSSGRRSGGYTF.

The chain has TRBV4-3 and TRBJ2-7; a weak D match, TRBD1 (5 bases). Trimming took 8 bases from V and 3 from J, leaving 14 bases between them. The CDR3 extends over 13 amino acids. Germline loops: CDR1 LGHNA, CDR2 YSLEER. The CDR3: CASALGASYEQYF. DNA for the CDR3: TGCGCCAGCGCTTTAGGGGCTAGCTACGAGCAGTACTTC.

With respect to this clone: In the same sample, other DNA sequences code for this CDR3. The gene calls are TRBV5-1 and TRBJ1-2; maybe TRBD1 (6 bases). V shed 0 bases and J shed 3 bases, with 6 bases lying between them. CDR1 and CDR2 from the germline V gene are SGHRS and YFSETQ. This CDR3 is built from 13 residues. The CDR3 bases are TGCGCCAGCAGCTTGGGACAGGACTATGGCTACACCTTC. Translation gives CASSLGQDYGYTF.

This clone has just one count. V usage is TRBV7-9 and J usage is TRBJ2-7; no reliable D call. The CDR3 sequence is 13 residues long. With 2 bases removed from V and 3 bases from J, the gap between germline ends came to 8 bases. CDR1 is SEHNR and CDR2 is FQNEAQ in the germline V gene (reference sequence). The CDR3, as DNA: TGTGCCAGCAGCTTATTAGCCAGCTACGAGCAGTACTTC. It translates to CASSLLASYEQYF. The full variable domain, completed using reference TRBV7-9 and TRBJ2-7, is DTGVSQNPRHKITKRGQNVTFRCDPISEHNRLYWYRQTLGQGPEFLTYFQNEAQLEKSRLLSDRFSAERPKGSFSTLEIQRTEQGDSAMYLCASSLLASYEQYFGPGTRLTVT.

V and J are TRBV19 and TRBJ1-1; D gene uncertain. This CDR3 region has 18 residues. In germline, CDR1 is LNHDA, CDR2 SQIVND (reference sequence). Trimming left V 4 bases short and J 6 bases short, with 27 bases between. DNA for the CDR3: TGTGCCAGTAGTAGGCCCTCTAACGGGAGGTTAAGCGATGCTGAAGCTTTCTTT. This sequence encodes CASSRPSNGRLSDAEAFF.

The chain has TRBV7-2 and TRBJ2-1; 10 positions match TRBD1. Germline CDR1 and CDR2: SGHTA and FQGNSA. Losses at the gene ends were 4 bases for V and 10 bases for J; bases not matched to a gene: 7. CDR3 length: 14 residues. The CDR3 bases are TGTGCCAGCAGCTCGGGACAGGGGTTCGGGGAGCAGTTCTTC. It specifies CASSSGQGFGEQFF.

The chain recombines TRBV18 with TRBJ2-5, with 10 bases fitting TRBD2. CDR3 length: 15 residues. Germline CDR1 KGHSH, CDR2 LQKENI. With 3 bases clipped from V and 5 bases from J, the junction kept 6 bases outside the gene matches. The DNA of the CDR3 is TGTGCCAGCTCACCCCAGGCTAGCGGGAGTGAGACCCAGTACTTC. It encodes CASSPQASGSETQYF. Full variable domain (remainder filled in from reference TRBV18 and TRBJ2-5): NAGVMQNPRHLVRRRGQEARLRCSPMKGHSHVYWYRQLPEEGLKFMVYLQKENIIDESGMPKERFSAEFPKEGPSILRIQQVVRGDSAAYFCASSPQASGSETQYFGPGTRLLVL.

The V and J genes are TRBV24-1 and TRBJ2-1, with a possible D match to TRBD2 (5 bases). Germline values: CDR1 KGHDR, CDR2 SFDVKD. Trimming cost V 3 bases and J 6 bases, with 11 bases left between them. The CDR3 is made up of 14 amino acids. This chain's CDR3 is CATSDATKTNEQFF. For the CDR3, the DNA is TGTGCCACCAGTGATGCGACTAAGACCAATGAGCAGTTCTTC.

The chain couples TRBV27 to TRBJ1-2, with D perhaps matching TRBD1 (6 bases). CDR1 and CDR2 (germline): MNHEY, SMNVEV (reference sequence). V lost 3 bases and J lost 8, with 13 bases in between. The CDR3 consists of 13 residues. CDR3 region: CASSFWAGDGYTF. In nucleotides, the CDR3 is TGTGCCAGCAGTTTTTGGGCAGGGGACGGCTACACCTTC.

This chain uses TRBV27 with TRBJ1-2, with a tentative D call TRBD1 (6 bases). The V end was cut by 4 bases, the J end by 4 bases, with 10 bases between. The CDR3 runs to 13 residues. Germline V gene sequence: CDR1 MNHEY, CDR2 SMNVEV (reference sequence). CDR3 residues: CASSSQGPYGYTF. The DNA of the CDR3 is TGTGCCAGCAGTTCACAGGGACCCTATGGCTACACCTTC.

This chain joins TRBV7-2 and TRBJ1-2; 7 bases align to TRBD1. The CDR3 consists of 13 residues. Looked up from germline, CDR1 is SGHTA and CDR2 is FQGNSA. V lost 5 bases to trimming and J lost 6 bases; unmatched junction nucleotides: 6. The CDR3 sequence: CASSRGTVNGYTF. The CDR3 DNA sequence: TGTGCCAGCAGCCGGGGGACAGTTAATGGCTACACCTTC.

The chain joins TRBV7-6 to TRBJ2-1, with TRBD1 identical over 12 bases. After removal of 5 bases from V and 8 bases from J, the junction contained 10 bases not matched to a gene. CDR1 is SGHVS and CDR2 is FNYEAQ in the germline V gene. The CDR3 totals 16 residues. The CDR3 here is CASSTVGGQGAHEQFF. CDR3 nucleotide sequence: TGTGCCAGCAGCACCGTGGGGGGACAGGGGGCCCATGAGCAGTTCTTC. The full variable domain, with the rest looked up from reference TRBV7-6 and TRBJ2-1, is GAGVSQSPRYKVTKRGQDVALRCDPISGHVSLYWYRQALGQGPEFLTYFNYEAQQDKSGLPNDRFSAERPEGSISTLTIQRTEQRDSAMYRCASSTVGGQGAHEQFFGPGTRLTVL.